What follows are 5 T cell receptor beta chains derived from one specimen sequenced in a study of T cell responses to AZD1222 COVID-19 vaccine. Libraries were prepared by immunoSEQ multiplex PCR; TCRdb keeps only in-frame clonotypes and omits some of them. The table records around 95,000 clones, around 90% of them present only once. The sequenced sample was peripheral blood, obtained on day 0 of AZD1222 vaccination. The receptors derive from an adult in good health.

The chain has TRBV6-5 and TRBJ2-1; D unresolved. The germline V and J ends were trimmed by 7 bases and 14 bases, with 18 bases remaining between them. In germline, CDR1 is MNHEY, CDR2 SVGAGI. CDR3 length: 12 residues. CDR3 DNA sequence: TGTGCCAGCACCTCGTTCCCGGGCCGAGAGTTCTTC. This translates into CASTSFPGREFF.

This clone rates as medium-sized. V and J are TRBV4-2 and TRBJ2-3; D remains unclear. The CDR3 contains 13 residues. The germline V and J ends were trimmed by 1 base and 5 bases, with 7 bases remaining between them. Germline values: CDR1 LGHNA, CDR2 YNFKEQ. CDR3 loop: CASSQVGGDTQYF. DNA of the CDR3: TGTGCCAGCAGCCAAGTCGGCGGAGATACGCAGTATTTT.

Worth noting for this clone: A read error may produce the germline difference seen at one junction end. This chain uses TRBV7-7 with TRBJ2-2, with TRBD2 matching 7 bases. Germline assignment: CDR1 SSHAT and CDR2 FNYEAQ (reference sequence). The CDR3 has 15 amino acids. The CDR3 nucleotides are TGTGCTAGCAGCTTGGGCAGGGAGGGGACCGGGGAGCTGTTTTTT. Protein: CASSLGREGTGELFF.

The genes are TRBV18 and TRBJ2-7; D might be TRBD2 (5 bases). Germline V gene sequence: CDR1 KGHSH, CDR2 LQKENI. This CDR3 is 14 amino acids long. Trimming took 3 bases from V and 6 from J, leaving 15 bases between them. The CDR3 loop reads CASSPRVSEGEQYF. In DNA, the CDR3 is TGTGCCAGCTCACCTCGGGTTAGCGAGGGCGAGCAGTACTTC.

This chain connects TRBV30 to TRBJ1-1; D gene uncertain. Trimming took 2 bases from V and 7 from J, leaving 20 bases between them. Germline-derived CDR1 and CDR2 are GTSNPN and SVGIG (reference sequence). This CDR3 region has 15 residues. The DNA of the CDR3 is TGTGCCTGGAGTCCCCTGGCCTACCTTGGGAGTGAAGCTTTCTTT. Translation: CAWSPLAYLGSEAFF.